This T cell receptor (beta chain) was documented in a study of blood T cell repertoires in COVID-19. For the study at large: Whether acute or convalescent, the COVID-19 samples came from the United States, Italy and Spain.

The V gene end was trimmed by 0 bases and the J gene end by 8 bases; junction bases not matched to a gene: 1. Germline V CDR1 and CDR2: SGDLS, YYNGEE. The CDR3 is made up of 13 amino acids. Generated by immunoSEQ multiplex PCR, the TCRdb table keeps only in-frame clones and is missing some. The table lists hundreds of thousands of clones, 70% to 90% of them singletons. Input material: peripheral blood. The rearrangement links TRBV9 to TRBJ2-2; TRBD2 aligns across 7 bases. This TCR came from a man aged 18 to 30 with COVID-19, enrolled during active disease. CDR3 region: CASSVELAGELFF. CDR3 nucleotide sequence: TGTGCCAGCAGCGTAGAACTAGCGGGGGAGCTGTTTTTT.